The 8 T cell receptor beta chains reported below all come from one sample, sequenced in a study of blood T cell repertoires in COVID-19. Sequencing was performed with immunoSEQ multiplex PCR; in TCRdb, only in-frame clones are kept and a portion is missing. Seen here are around 260,000 clones, approximately 86% observed once, and the top ten hold roughly 9.8%. Material: peripheral blood. The source of these receptors is a man aged 35 to 55 who had recovered from COVID-19.

The chain recombines TRBV6-5 with TRBJ2-3; D gene unclear. Looked up from germline, CDR1 is MNHEY and CDR2 is SVGAGI. V lost 6 bases and J 6 bases, leaving 10 bases between the germline ends. The CDR3 covers 12 residues. The CDR3 is CASSPAADTQYF. The DNA for the CDR3 is TGTGCCAGCAGCCCCGCAGCGGATACGCAGTATTTT.

The chain combines TRBV11-2 with TRBJ2-2; D is ambiguous. The CDR3 totals 15 residues. The V gene lost 7 bases and the J gene lost 3 bases, with 15 bases spanning the gap. From germline, CDR1 is SGHAT and CDR2 FQNNGV. CDR3 nucleotides: TGTGCCAGCACCCCCAGAAGGCGGCACACCGGGGAGCTGTTTTTT. Residues: CASTPRRRHTGELFF.

This clone was found a few times. V is TRBV7-9 and J is TRBJ1-5; the match to TRBD1 covers 9 bases. Germline V CDR1 and CDR2: SEHNR, FQNEAQ (reference sequence). V lost 1 base, J lost 4 bases, and 8 bases stayed unmatched. This CDR3 region has 17 residues. The CDR3 sequence: CASSLGQGGLMNQPQHF. CDR3 coding DNA: TGTGCCAGCAGCTTAGGACAGGGGGGCCTCATGAATCAGCCCCAGCATTTT.

J is TRBJ2-7 and V is TRBV14; 10 bases match TRBD2. The trim removed 4 bases at V and 5 bases at J, leaving 2 bases unmatched. The CDR3 contains 13 residues. Per germline, CDR1 SGHDN and CDR2 FVKESK. The CDR3 bases are TGTGCCAGCAGCCTGGGACTAGCGAACGAGCAGTACTTC. Translating gives CASSLGLANEQYF.

This clone was counted only a few times. CDR3 bases: TGTGCCAGCGCCTTGGAGGGAGGCCACACAGATACGCAGTATTTT. Translation gives CASALEGGHTDTQYF. V is TRBV7-2 and J is TRBJ2-3; D perhaps matches TRBD2 (6 bases). Between the trimmed V and J ends, which lost 8 bases and 2 bases, there was a span of 17 bases. Germline V gives CDR1 SGHTA, CDR2 FQGNSA. The CDR3 has 15 amino acids.

The V and J genes are TRBV21-1 and TRBJ2-7; the table assigns TRBD2, which was not confirmed against the DNA. TRBV21-1 is an annotated pseudogene. This CDR3 spans 16 amino acids. Here the CDR3 reads CASTLREGTGSYEQYF. CDR3 DNA: TGTGCCAGCACCCTAAGGGAGGGGACCGGGTCCTACGAGCAGTACTTC.

This rearrangement joins TRBV7-2 to TRBJ2-7; weak D call: TRBD2 (5 bases). V was cut by 4 bases and J by 3 bases, with 16 bases left in between. The CDR3 covers 15 residues. Germline loops: CDR1 SGHTA, CDR2 FQGNSA. CDR3: CASSSWGATNYEQYF. CDR3 nucleotide sequence: TGTGCCAGCAGCTCCTGGGGAGCAACAAACTACGAGCAGTACTTC.

The chain couples TRBV14 to TRBJ2-7; the match to TRBD2 covers 7 bases. The V segment lost 0 bases and the J segment 0 bases; nucleotides outside the gene matches: 23. This CDR3 contains 22 residues. Per the germline V gene, CDR1 is SGHDN and CDR2 is FVKESK. The CDR3: CASSQEGSIPGLPFPVSYEQYF. The DNA of the CDR3 is TGTGCCAGCAGCCAAGAGGGTTCGATCCCGGGACTACCTTTCCCTGTCTCCTACGAGCAGTACTTC.